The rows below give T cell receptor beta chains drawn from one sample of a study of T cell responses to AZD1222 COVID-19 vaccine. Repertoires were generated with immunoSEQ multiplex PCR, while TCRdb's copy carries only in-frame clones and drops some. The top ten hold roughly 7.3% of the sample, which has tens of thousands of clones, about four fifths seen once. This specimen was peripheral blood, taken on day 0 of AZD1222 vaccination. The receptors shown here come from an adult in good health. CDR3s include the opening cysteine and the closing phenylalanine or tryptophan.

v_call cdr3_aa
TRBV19 CASSREAGQGPETQYF
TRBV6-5 CASRANEAFF
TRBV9 CASSVEQGRTDTQYF
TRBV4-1 CASSQTRQGKAGELFF
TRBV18 CASSSGTGESEQYF
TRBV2 CASSDRGLDEKLFF
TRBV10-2 CASSPERTSQSPLHF
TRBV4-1 CASSPRGNNSPLHF
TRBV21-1 CASSRGGGTYEQYF
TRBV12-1 CASSFEPDRDSMDNEQFF